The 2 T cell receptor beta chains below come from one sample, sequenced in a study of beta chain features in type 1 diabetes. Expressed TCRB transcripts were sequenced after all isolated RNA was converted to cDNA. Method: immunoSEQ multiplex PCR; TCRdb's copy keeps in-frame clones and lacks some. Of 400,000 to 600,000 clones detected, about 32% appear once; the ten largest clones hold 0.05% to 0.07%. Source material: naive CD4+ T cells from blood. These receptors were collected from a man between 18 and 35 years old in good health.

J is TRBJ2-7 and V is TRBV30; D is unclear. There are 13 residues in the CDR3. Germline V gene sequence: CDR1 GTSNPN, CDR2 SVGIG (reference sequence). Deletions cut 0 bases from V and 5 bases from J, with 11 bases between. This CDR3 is CAWSVSRSDEQYF. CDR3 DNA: TGTGCCTGGAGTGTATCCAGGAGCGACGAGCAGTACTTC.

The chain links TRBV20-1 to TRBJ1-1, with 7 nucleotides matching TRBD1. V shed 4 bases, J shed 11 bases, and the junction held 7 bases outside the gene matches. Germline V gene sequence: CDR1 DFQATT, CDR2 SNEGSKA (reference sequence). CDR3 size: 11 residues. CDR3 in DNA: TGCAGTGCTACCACAGGGGAGGAGGCTTTCTTT. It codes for CSATTGEEAFF.